Each of the 27 T cell receptor beta chains below was sequenced from the same sample in a study of blood T cell repertoires in COVID-19. Assay used: immunoSEQ multiplex PCR; TCRdb lists only in-frame clones, some missing. The data show 95,000 to 110,000 clones, with about 89% seen just once and 5.1% held by the top ten. The sample was peripheral blood. These receptors were collected from a human donor in a cohort sampled during active COVID-19.

This chain connects TRBV7-9 to TRBJ2-1; 7 bases match TRBD2. V dropped 4 bases and J dropped 8; count of bases not matched to a gene: 14. This CDR3 is 16 amino acids long. The germline gives CDR1 SEHNR, CDR2 FQNEAQ (reference sequence). The CDR3 DNA reads TGTGCCAGCAGCTCGCCCGCGGGACTAATGCGCGATGAGCAGTTCTTC. It specifies CASSSPAGLMRDEQFF. Complete variable domain (other parts from reference TRBV7-9 and TRBJ2-1): DTGVSQNPRHKITKRGQNVTFRCDPISEHNRLYWYRQTLGQGPEFLTYFQNEAQLEKSRLLSDRFSAERPKGSFSTLEIQRTEQGDSAMYLCASSSPAGLMRDEQFFGPGTRLTVL.

The rearrangement links TRBV2 to TRBJ1-4; 10 positions match TRBD1. Germline V gene sequence: CDR1 SNHLY, CDR2 FYNNEI. CDR3 size: 14 residues. J lost 5 bases, V lost 5 bases, and 2 bases had no gene match. CDR3 sequence (DNA): TGTGCCAGCAGTCCGGGACAGGGGAATGAAAAACTGTTTTTT. Translation: CASSPGQGNEKLFF.

The chain couples TRBV6-6 to TRBJ2-7; TRBD2 aligns across 7 bases. CDR1 MNHNY and CDR2 SVGAGI come from the germline V gene (reference sequence). This CDR3 comprises 16 residues. V gave up 4 bases and J gave up 4 bases; unmatched junction bases: 13. CDR3 sequence: CASSLGGDFKTYEQYF. CDR3 sequence (DNA): TGTGCCAGCAGTTTGGGGGGGGACTTTAAGACTTACGAGCAGTACTTC.

Details on this clone: An end of the junction differs from the germline gene, which may be a read error. This chain connects TRBV10-3 to TRBJ1-1; maybe TRBD1 (5 bases). Germline CDR1 ENHRY, CDR2 SYGVKD. The CDR3 runs 12 residues. This CDR3 is CAINSGGAGPVF. In DNA form, the CDR3 reads TGTGCCATCAACTCCGGAGGGGCAGGGCCGGTCTTT.

The J gene is TRBJ2-2, the V gene TRBV4-3, with 9 nucleotides matching TRBD2. This CDR3 is 18 amino acids long. The V and J ends lost 0 bases and 5 bases, in that order; junction bases with no gene match: 10. From germline, CDR1 is LGHNA and CDR2 YSLEER. CDR3 nucleotides: TGCGCCAGCAGCCAAGATTCTTTAGCGGGGGCCTCTACCGGGGAGCTGTTTTTT. The encoded protein is CASSQDSLAGASTGELFF.

CDR3 loop: CASSLSGTGTNTIYF. The CDR3, as DNA: TGCGCCAGCAGCTTATCCGGGACAGGGACAAACACCATATATTTT. The V gene is TRBV5-1, the J gene TRBJ1-3; 9 positions match TRBD1. J was trimmed by 6 bases and V by 2 bases; bases with no gene match: 6. The CDR3 runs 15 residues. CDR1 SGHRS and CDR2 YFSETQ come from the germline V gene.

This sequence joins TRBV7-2 and TRBJ1-2; TRBD1 matches at 10 bases. J was trimmed by 2 bases and V by 7 bases; bases with no gene match: 13. The CDR3 runs 17 residues. Germline-derived CDR1 and CDR2 are SGHTA and FQGNSA. The CDR3 is CASTPSLRTGGNYGYTF. In DNA, the CDR3 is TGTGCCAGCACCCCTTCGTTACGGACAGGGGGAAACTATGGCTACACCTTC.

The chain links TRBV5-4 to TRBJ2-2; the match to TRBD2 covers 7 bases. Germline V CDR1 and CDR2: SGHNT, YYREEE (reference sequence). V dropped 0 bases and J dropped 7; count of bases not matched to a gene: 12. This CDR3 spans 17 amino acids. The CDR3 DNA is TGTGCCAGCAGCTTGGCGGGGGGACTATCAAGTAACGGGGAGCTGTTTTTT. Translated: CASSLAGGLSSNGELFF.

The V call is TRBV11-2, the J call TRBJ2-5, with TRBD1 as a possible D gene (6 bases). This CDR3 is 14 amino acids long. CDR1 and CDR2 (germline): SGHAT, FQNNGV. V lost 1 base and J lost 4, with 10 bases in between. CDR3 nucleotides: TGTGCCAGCAGCTTAGGCCAGGGGACAGAGACCCAGTACTTC. Translating it yields CASSLGQGTETQYF.

The chain couples TRBV11-2 to TRBJ2-1; 10 bases are shared with TRBD2. This CDR3 comprises 15 residues. V lost 5 bases, J lost 4 bases, and 5 bases stayed unmatched. Germline CDR1 SGHAT, CDR2 FQNNGV. Written as DNA, the CDR3 is TGTGCCAGCAGCGGGATAGCGGGGGGTTACAATGAGCAGTTCTTC. Translated, it gives CASSGIAGGYNEQFF. Combining the CDR3 with reference TRBV11-2 and TRBJ2-1 gives the whole variable domain EAGVAQSPRYKIIEKRQSVAFWCNPISGHATLYWYQQILGQGPKLLIQFQNNGVVDDSQLPKDRFSAERLKGVDSTLKIQPAKLEDSAVYLCASSGIAGGYNEQFFGPGTRLTVL.

V and J are TRBV4-3 and TRBJ2-7, with a possible D match to TRBD1 (6 bases). There are 13 residues in the CDR3. Germline CDR1 and CDR2: LGHNA and YSLEER. V shed 3 bases and J shed 7 bases, with 13 bases lying between them. CDR3 in amino acids: CASSHTGLEEQYF. Here the CDR3 DNA reads TGCGCCAGCAGCCATACAGGGTTGGAAGAGCAGTACTTC.

The chain joins TRBV7-2 to TRBJ2-7, with 8 bases fitting TRBD2. Germline V gene sequence: CDR1 SGHTA, CDR2 FQGNSA. V lost 7 bases to trimming and J lost 2 bases; unmatched junction nucleotides: 13. The CDR3 length is 16 residues. The CDR3 sequence is CASTLSLAGGTYEQYF. CDR3 sequence (DNA): TGTGCCAGCACCCTGTCTTTGGCGGGGGGAACCTACGAGCAGTACTTC.

The chain links TRBV7-9 to TRBJ2-3; D is uncertain. Germline V lookup: CDR1 SEHNR, CDR2 FQNEAQ (reference sequence). V lost 2 bases to trimming and J lost 0 bases, with 9 bases between them. This CDR3 is built from 15 residues. This CDR3 is CASSLPTSSTDTQYF. The CDR3 coding sequence is TGTGCCAGCAGCTTACCCACAAGTAGCACAGATACGCAGTATTTT.

The gene calls are TRBV3-1 (or the pseudogene TRBV3-2) and TRBJ2-3; 8 bases are a match to TRBD2. The V and J ends lost 1 base and 9 bases, in that order; junction bases with no gene match: 15. Germline CDR1 reads LGHDT; CDR2 reads YNNKEL (reference sequence). This CDR3 region has 17 residues. CDR3 coding DNA: TGTGCCAGCAGCCAAGGTCCCCCGGGACTAGGAGCAGGAACGCAGTATTTT. It specifies CASSQGPPGLGAGTQYF.

This chain links TRBV27 with TRBJ1-2; D is unresolved. There are 13 residues in the CDR3. V dropped 6 bases and J dropped 3 bases, with 11 bases sitting between them. The germline V gene has CDR1 MNHEY and CDR2 SMNVEV (reference sequence). DNA for the CDR3: TGTGCCAGCAGACAGCGGCGGGACTATGGCTACACCTTC. As protein: CASRQRRDYGYTF.

The J gene is TRBJ2-2, the V gene TRBV19; no firm D call. V lost 3 bases to trimming and J lost 6 bases, with 5 bases between them. The CDR3 consists of 12 residues. CDR1 and CDR2 from the germline V gene are LNHDA and SQIVND (reference sequence). CDR3 in DNA: TGTGCCAGTAGTATCCAGGCCGGGGAGCTGTTTTTT. Protein: CASSIQAGELFF.

The chain joins TRBV24-1 to TRBJ1-2, with D unresolved. CDR3 length: 13 residues. Germline V gives CDR1 KGHDR, CDR2 SFDVKD. V was cut by 5 bases and J by 5 bases, with 11 bases left in between. This CDR3 reads CATSVSDWYGYTF. CDR3 nucleotides: TGTGCCACCAGTGTCTCAGATTGGTATGGCTACACCTTC.

The genes are TRBV6-2 or TRBV6-3 and TRBJ2-5; D may be TRBD1 (6 bases). The germline V gene has CDR1 MNHEY and CDR2 SVGEGT. Trimming removed 4 bases at V and 4 bases at J, with 19 bases between. The CDR3 is made up of 16 amino acids. The CDR3 region is CASSSQPWGQSETQYF. The CDR3 DNA follows: TGTGCCAGCAGTTCTCAGCCCTGGGGACAATCAGAGACCCAGTACTTC.

Only a few counts were recorded for this clone. The genes are TRBV5-4 and TRBJ2-1; 8 bases are shared with TRBD2. Germline V gene sequence: CDR1 SGHNT, CDR2 YYREEE (reference sequence). Trimming removed 7 bases from V and 6 bases from J; junction bases left unmatched: 6. The CDR3 length is 13 residues. The CDR3 bases are TGTGCCAGCTCGCTAGCGGGTGGCAATGAGCAGTTCTTC. Protein: CASSLAGGNEQFF.

This chain joins TRBV28 and TRBJ2-2; TRBD1 matches at 9 bases. V was pared by 3 bases and J by 6 bases, with 5 bases of the junction left unmatched. The CDR3 spans 15 residues. CDR1 is MDHEN, CDR2 SYDVKM, per germline. In DNA, the CDR3 is TGTGCCAGCAGTTTTCGGACAGGGGTGGCCGGGGAGCTGTTTTTT. This encodes CASSFRTGVAGELFF.

The V and J genes are TRBV18 and TRBJ2-3; 9 nucleotides match TRBD1. Germline V gives CDR1 KGHSH, CDR2 LQKENI. The V and J ends lost 1 base and 5 bases, in that order; junction bases with no gene match: 7. CDR3 length equals 16 residues. The chain's CDR3 is CASSPRTGGLVDTQYF. CDR3 bases: TGTGCCAGCTCACCACGCACAGGGGGCCTTGTAGATACGCAGTATTTT.

The chain couples TRBV4-3 to TRBJ2-2; 12 bases map to TRBD1. The V gene's germline CDR1 is LGHNA and CDR2 YSLEER. The CDR3 contains 19 residues. The V segment lost 1 base and the J segment 2 bases; nucleotides outside the gene matches: 8. The CDR3 reads CASSQVPGQGASNTGELFF. The CDR3 nucleotides read TGCGCCAGCAGCCAAGTCCCGGGACAGGGGGCAAGTAACACCGGGGAGCTGTTTTTT.

This rearrangement joins TRBV9 to TRBJ1-1, with D possibly being TRBD1 (5 bases). Germline V gives CDR1 SGDLS, CDR2 YYNGEE. CDR3 length: 14 residues. Trimming took 4 bases from V and 0 from J, leaving 10 bases between them. CDR3 region: CASSHGGVNTEAFF. Written as DNA, the CDR3 is TGTGCCAGCAGCCATGGGGGGGTGAACACTGAAGCTTTCTTT.

This chain joins TRBV5-4 and TRBJ2-1; D perhaps matches TRBD1 (5 bases). The germline V gene has CDR1 SGHNT and CDR2 YYREEE (reference sequence). The CDR3 length is 14 residues. V lost 2 bases, J lost 7 bases, and 13 bases lay in between. The CDR3 region is CASSFPDGANEQFF. CDR3 DNA: TGTGCCAGCAGCTTTCCCGATGGGGCGAATGAGCAGTTCTTC.

V usage is TRBV19 and J usage is TRBJ1-1, with TRBD1 identical over 7 bases. The CDR3 is 14 amino acids. Germline V gene lookup returns CDR1 LNHDA and CDR2 SQIVND (reference sequence). V was clipped by 9 bases and J by 0 bases; unmatched bases: 7. DNA of the CDR3: TGTGCCAGCCAACCGGGACAGCTGAACACTGAAGCTTTCTTT. This gives the protein CASQPGQLNTEAFF.

The CDR3 is CASRSTDGYEQYF. The CDR3 DNA sequence: TGCGCCAGCAGATCTACAGATGGCTACGAGCAGTACTTC. V is TRBV10-2 and J is TRBJ2-7; no reliable D call. Trimming pared 6 bases from V and 3 bases from J, leaving 12 bases between. CDR1 WSHSY and CDR2 SAAADI come from the germline V gene. The CDR3 consists of 13 residues.

The chain couples TRBV5-6 to TRBJ1-2; D gene unclear. Trimming cost V 0 bases and J 5 bases, with 5 bases left between them. This CDR3 is 12 amino acids long. Germline-derived CDR1 and CDR2 are SGHDT and YYEEEE. The CDR3 DNA is TGTGCCAGCAGCTTGGCCCCGTATGGCTACACCTTC. Translated, it gives CASSLAPYGYTF.